What follows are 2 T cell receptor beta chains derived from one specimen sequenced in a study of cytomegalovirus exposure and HLA in healthy donors. PCR used 60 Vbeta primers and 13 Jbeta primers. Generated by immunoSEQ multiplex PCR, the TCRdb table keeps only in-frame clones and is missing some. In the table there are approximately 200,000 clones, about three quarters of which are singletons. The sample taken for sequencing was PBMCs. The receptors originated from a man in his late teens or twenties in good health and CMV-seronegative.

This clone turned up a few times. The chain combines TRBV7-2 with TRBJ2-5, with D perhaps matching TRBD2 (6 bases). Germline V gene data show CDR1 as SGHTA and CDR2 as FQGNSA. V dropped 5 bases and J dropped 2 bases, with 15 bases sitting between them. The CDR3 loop spans 15 amino acids. The CDR3 is CASSRGLLSQETQYF. CDR3 in DNA: TGTGCCAGCAGCCGGGGACTGCTATCTCAAGAGACCCAGTACTTC.

The rearrangement joins TRBV7-9 to TRBJ2-7; D might be TRBD1 (5 bases). This CDR3 spans 14 amino acids. The V and J ends lost 3 bases and 0 bases respectively, with 9 bases between them. CDR1 and CDR2 (germline): SEHNR, FQNEAQ (reference sequence). CDR3 sequence (DNA): TGTGCCAGCAGCTTTACGGACAACTCCTACGAGCAGTACTTC. Encoded protein: CASSFTDNSYEQYF.